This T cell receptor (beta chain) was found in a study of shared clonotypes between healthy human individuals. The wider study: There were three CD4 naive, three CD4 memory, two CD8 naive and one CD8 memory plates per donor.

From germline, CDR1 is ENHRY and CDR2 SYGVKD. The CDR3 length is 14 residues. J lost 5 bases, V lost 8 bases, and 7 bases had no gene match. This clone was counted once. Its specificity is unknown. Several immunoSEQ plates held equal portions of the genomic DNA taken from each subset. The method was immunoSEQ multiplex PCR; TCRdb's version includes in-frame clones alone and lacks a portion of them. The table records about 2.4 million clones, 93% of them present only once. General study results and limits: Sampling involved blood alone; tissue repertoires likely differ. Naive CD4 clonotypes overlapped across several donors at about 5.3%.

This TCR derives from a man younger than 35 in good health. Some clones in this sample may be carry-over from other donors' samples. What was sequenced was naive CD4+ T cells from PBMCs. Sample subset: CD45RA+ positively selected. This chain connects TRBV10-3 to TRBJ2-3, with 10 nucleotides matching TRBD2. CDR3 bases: TGTGCCATCGCCAGCGGGAGGGCAGAAGATACGCAGTATTTT. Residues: CAIASGRAEDTQYF.